The sequence of this T cell receptor (beta chain) was determined in a study of CD8 T cells in Susac syndrome. The study sequenced TCR beta in blood CD8+ and CD4+ T cells. Reverse transcription of about 0.45 to 1 ug RNA was performed with random hexamers. Across 54 Vbeta and 13 Jbeta, TCR beta CDR3 was amplified with immunoSEQ multiplex PCR. One entry per CDR3 protein, called by TCRdb with MiXCR from the immunoSEQ multiplex PCR reads. Seen here are roughly 250,000 distinct CDR3 sequences, less than 96% observed once, and the top ten hold 0.095% to 0.12%. The table lists this clonotype with a count of one. Its antigen is undetermined. Per the germline V gene, CDR1 is LGHDT and CDR2 is YNNKEL (reference sequence). Trimming took 3 bases from V and 4 from J, leaving 12 bases between them. The CDR3 consists of 15 residues. Findings and caveats of the study: Clonal expansion was missing from Susac syndrome CD4+ T cell repertoires.

The sequencing input was CD4+ T cells from PBMCs. V gene TRBV3-1 combines with J gene TRBJ2-2; a weak D match, TRBD2 (6 bases). This clonotype was obtained from a human donor with Susac syndrome. CDR3 sequence (DNA): TGTGCCAGCAGCCAGCCCGGAGGGCCCACCGGGGAGCTGTTTTTT. Translation gives CASSQPGGPTGELFF.